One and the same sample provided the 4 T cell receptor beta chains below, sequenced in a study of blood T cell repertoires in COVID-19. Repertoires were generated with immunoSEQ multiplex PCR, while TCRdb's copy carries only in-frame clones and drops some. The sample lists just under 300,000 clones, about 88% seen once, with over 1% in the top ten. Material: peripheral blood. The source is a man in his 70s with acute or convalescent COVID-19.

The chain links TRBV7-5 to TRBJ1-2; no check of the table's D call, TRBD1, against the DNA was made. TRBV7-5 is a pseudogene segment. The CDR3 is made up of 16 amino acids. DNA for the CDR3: TGTGTCAGAAGCTCGCCGGGACAGGGGGCGAACTATGGCTACACCTTC. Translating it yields CVRSSPGQGANYGYTF.

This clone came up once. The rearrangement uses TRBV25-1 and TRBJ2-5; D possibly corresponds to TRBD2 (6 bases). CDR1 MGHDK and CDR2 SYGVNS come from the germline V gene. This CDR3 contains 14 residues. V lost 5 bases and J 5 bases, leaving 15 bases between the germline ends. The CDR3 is CASSYPGGFETQYF. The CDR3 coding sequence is TGTGCCAGCAGTTATCCTGGAGGGTTTGAGACCCAGTACTTC.

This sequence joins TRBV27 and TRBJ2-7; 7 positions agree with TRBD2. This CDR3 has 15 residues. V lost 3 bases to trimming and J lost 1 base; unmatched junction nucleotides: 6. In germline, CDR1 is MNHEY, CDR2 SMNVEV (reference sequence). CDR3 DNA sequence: TGTGCCAGCAGTTTCTTACTAGCGAGTTCCTACGAGCAGTACTTC. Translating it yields CASSFLLASSYEQYF.

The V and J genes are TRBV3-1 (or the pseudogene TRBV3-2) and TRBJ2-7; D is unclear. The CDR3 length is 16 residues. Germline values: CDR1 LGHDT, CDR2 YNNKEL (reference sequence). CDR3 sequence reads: CVVTIFHVSGEYEQYF. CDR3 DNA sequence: TGTGTCGTGACAATCTTCCACGTAAGTGGCGAATACGAGCAGTACTTC.